Sequencing of this T cell receptor (beta chain) was carried out in a study of cytomegalovirus exposure and HLA in healthy donors. Germline assignment: CDR1 SGHRS and CDR2 YFSETQ. There are 14 residues in the CDR3. About this clone itself: Its antigen is undetermined.

The study, taken as a whole, reports: Trimming of TCR beta V- and J-genes showed a link, identified in a later analysis, to a missense DCLRE1C variant. The study recorded around 160 TCR beta chains that were cytomegalovirus-associated. Both high specificity and high sensitivity reportedly marked the classifier's diagnosis of cytomegalovirus status.

The PCR employed 60 Vbeta primers together with 13 Jbeta primers. Here immunoSEQ multiplex PCR was the method, and the copy in TCRdb shows in-frame clones only, minus some. Of 120,000 to 150,000 clones in the sample, approximately 80% were seen once. Sequenced input: PBMCs. This clonotype was obtained from a man aged 30 to 45 in good health and CMV-seropositive. The chain joins TRBV5-1 to TRBJ2-5, with D tentatively TRBD2 (6 bases). The J call could be wrong; TRBJ2-7 is a better fit for the DNA end. This CDR3 is CASSGAEGLYEQYF. CDR3 sequence (DNA): TGCGCCAGCAGCGGCGCGGAGGGTTTGTACGAGCAGTACTTC.